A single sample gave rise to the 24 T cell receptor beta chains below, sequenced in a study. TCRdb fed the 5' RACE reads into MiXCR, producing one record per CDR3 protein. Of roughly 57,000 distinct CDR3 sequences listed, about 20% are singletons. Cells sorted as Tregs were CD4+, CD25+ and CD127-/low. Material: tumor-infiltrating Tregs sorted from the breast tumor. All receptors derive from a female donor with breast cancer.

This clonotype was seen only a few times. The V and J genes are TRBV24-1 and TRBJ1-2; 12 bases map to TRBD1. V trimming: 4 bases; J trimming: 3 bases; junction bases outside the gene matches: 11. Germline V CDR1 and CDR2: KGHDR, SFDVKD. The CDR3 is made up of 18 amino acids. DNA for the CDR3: TGTGCCACCAGTGACTCCGGGACAGGGGGCTTAAGAGACTATGGCTACACCTTC. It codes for CATSDSGTGGLRDYGYTF.

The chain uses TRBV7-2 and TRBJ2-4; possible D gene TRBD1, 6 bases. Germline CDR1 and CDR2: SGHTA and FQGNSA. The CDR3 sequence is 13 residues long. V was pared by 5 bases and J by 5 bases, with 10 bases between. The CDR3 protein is CASSADRQNIQYF. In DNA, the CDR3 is TGTGCCAGCAGCGCGGACAGACAAAACATTCAGTACTTC.

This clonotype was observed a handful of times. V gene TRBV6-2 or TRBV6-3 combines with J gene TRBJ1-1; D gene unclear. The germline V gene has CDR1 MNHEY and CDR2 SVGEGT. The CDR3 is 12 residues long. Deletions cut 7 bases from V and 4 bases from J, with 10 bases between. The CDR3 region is CASTRVGTEAFF. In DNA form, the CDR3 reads TGTGCCAGCACCCGGGTGGGCACTGAAGCTTTCTTT.

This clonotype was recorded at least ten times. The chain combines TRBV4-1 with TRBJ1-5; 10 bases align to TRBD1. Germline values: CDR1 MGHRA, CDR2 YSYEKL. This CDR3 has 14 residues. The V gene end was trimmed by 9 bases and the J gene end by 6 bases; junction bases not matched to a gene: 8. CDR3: CASSRQGASQPQHF. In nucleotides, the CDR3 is TGCGCCAGTTCGCGACAGGGGGCGTCTCAGCCCCAGCATTTT.

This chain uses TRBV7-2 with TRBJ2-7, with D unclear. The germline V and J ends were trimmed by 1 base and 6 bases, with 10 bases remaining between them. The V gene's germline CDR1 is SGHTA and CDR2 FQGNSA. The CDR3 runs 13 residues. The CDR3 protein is CASSLGGRFEQYF. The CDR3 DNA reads TGTGCCAGCAGCTTAGGAGGTCGTTTCGAGCAGTACTTC.

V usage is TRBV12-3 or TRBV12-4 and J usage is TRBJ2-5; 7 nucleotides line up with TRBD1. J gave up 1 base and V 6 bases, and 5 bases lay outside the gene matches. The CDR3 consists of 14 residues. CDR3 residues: CASRARQGQETQYF. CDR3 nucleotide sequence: TGTGCCAGCAGGGCGAGACAGGGCCAAGAGACCCAGTACTTC.

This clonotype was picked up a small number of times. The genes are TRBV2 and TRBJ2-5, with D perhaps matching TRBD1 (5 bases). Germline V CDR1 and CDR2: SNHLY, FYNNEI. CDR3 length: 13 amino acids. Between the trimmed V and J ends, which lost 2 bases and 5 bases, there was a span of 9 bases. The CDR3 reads CASSEQGWETQYF. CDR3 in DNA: TGTGCCAGCAGTGAACAGGGATGGGAGACCCAGTACTTC.

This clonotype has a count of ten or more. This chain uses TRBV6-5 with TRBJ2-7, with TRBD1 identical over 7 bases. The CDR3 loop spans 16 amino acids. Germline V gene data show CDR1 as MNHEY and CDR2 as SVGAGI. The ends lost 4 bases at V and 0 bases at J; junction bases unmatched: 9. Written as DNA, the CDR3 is TGTGCCAGCAGTTCCAAAAACAGGGGTATCTCCTACGAGCAGTACTTC. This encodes CASSSKNRGISYEQYF.

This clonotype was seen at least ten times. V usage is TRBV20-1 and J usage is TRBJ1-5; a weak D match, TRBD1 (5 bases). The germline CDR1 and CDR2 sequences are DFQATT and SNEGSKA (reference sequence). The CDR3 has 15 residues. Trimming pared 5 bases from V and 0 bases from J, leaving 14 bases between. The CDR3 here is CSAPPGSYSNQPQHF. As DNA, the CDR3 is TGCAGTGCTCCGCCAGGGTCCTATAGCAATCAGCCCCAGCATTTT.

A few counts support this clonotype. CDR3 region: CASSTGTGNGYTF. CDR3 sequence (DNA): TGTGCCAGCAGCACAGGGACAGGGAATGGCTACACCTTC. The rearrangement uses TRBV12-3 or TRBV12-4 and TRBJ1-2, with 9 bases matching TRBD1. CDR3 length equals 13 residues. Trimming at V came to 6 bases and at J to 6 bases, leaving 5 bases not matched to a gene.

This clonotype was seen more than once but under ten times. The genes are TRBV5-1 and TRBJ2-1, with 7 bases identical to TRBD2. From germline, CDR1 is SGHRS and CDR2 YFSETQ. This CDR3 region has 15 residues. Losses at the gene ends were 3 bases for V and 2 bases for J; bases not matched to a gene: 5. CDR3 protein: CASSSSGNTYNEQFF. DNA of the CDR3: TGCGCCAGCAGCTCAAGCGGGAACACCTACAATGAGCAGTTCTTC.

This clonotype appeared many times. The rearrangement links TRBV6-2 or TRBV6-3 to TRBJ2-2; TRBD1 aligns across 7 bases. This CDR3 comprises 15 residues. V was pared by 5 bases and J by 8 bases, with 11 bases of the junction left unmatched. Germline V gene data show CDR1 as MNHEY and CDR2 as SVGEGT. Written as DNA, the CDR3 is TGTGCCAGCAGTCGGTGGGACAGTTCCTTAGGGGAGCTGTTTTTT. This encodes CASSRWDSSLGELFF.

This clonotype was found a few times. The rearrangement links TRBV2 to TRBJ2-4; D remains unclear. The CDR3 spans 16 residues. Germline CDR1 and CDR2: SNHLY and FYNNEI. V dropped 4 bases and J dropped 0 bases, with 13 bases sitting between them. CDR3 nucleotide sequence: TGTGCCAGCAGTGGAGGATGGTGGGTAGCCAAAAACATTCAGTACTTC. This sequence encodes CASSGGWWVAKNIQYF.

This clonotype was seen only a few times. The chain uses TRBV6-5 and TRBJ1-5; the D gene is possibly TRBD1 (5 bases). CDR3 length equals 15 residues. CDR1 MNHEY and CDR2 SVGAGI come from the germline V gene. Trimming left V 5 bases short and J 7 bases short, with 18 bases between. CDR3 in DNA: TGTGCCAGCAGTCCGTACTCAGGGAGGGGACAGCCCCAGCATTTT. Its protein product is CASSPYSGRGQPQHF.

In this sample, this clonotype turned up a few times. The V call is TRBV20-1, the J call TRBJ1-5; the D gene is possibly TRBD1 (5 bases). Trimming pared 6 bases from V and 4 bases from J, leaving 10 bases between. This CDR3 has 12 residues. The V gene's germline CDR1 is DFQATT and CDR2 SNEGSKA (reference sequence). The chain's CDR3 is CSARQRNQPQHF. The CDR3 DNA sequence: TGCAGTGCCCGACAGCGGAATCAGCCCCAGCATTTT.

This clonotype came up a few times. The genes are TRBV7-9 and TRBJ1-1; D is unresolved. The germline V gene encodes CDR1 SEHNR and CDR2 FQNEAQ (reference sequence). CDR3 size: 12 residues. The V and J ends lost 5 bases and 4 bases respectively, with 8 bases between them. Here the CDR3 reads CASSLQVTEAFF. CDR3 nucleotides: TGTGCCAGCAGCCTACAAGTCACTGAAGCTTTCTTT.

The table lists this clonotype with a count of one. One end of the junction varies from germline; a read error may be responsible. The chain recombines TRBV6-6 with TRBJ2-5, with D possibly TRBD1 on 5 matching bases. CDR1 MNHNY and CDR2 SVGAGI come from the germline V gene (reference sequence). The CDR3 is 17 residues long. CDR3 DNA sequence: TGTGCCAGCAGCTCCGGACACCGCGCACTTCGACAAGAGACTCAGTACTTC. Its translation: CASSSGHRALRQETQYF.

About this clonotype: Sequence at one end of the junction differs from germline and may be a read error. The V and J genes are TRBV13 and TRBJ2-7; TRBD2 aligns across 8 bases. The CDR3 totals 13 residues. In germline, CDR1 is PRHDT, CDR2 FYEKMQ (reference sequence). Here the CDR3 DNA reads TGTGCCAGCAGCTCCGGACTAGCCTACGAGCAGCACTTC. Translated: CASSSGLAYEQHF.

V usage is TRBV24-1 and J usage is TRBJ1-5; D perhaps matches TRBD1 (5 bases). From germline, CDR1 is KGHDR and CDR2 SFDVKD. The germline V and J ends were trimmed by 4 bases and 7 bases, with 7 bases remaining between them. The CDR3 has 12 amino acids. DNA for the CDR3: TGTGCCACCAGTGAGGGACGGCAGCCCCAGCATTTT. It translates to CATSEGRQPQHF.

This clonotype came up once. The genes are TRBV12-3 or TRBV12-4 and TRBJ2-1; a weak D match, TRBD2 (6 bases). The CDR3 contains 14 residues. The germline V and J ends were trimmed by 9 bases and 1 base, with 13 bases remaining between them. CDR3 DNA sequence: TGTGCCAGTAGTCATGGGACTTCCTACAATGAGCAGTTCTTC. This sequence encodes CASSHGTSYNEQFF.

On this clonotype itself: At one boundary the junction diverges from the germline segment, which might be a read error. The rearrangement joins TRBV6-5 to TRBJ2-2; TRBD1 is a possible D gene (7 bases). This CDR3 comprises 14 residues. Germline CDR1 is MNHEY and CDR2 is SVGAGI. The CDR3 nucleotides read TGTGCCACTGAACAGGGGCTGAACACCGGGGGGCTGTTTTTT. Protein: CATEQGLNTGGLFF.

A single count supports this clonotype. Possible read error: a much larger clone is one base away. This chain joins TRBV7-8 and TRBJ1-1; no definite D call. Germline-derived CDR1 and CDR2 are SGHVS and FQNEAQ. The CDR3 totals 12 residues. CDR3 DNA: TGTGCCATCAGCTCTCAACACACTGAAGCTTTCTTT. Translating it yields CAISSQHTEAFF. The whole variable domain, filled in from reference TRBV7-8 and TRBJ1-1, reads GAGVSQSPRYKVAKRGQDVALRCDPISGHVSLFWYQQALGQGPEFLTYFQNEAQLDKSGLPSDRFFAERPEGSVSTLKIQRTQQEDSAVYLCAISSQHTEAFFGQGTRLTVV.

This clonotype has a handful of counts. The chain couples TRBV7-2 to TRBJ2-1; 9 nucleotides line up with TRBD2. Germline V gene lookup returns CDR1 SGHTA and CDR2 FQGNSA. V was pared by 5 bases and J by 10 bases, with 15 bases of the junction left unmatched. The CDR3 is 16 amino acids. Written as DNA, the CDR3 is TGTGCCAGCAGCCCGCAGGGACTAGCCGGCGCGGGGGAGCAGTTCTTC. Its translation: CASSPQGLAGAGEQFF.

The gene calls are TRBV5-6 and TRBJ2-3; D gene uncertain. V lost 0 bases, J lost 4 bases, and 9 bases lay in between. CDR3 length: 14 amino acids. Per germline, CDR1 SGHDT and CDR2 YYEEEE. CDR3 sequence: CASSLDYEADTQYF. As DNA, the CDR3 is TGTGCCAGCAGCTTGGATTACGAAGCAGATACGCAGTATTTT.